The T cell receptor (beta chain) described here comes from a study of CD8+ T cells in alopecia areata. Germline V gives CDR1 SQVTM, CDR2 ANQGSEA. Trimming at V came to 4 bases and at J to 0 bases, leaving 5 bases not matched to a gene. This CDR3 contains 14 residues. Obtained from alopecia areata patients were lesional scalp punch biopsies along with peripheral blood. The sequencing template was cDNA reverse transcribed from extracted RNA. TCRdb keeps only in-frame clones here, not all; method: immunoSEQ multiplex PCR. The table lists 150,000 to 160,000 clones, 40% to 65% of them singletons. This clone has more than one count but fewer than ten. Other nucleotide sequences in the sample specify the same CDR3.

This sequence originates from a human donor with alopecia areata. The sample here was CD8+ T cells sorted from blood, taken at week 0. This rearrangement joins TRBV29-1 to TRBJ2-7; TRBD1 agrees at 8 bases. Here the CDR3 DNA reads TGCAGCGTTGTGGGTGGACAGGGCTCCTACGAGCAGTACTTC. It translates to CSVVGGQGSYEQYF.